Below, 18 T cell receptor beta chains from the same sample are listed, as sequenced in a study of siplizumab effects on memory and regulatory T cells. Libraries were prepared by immunoSEQ multiplex PCR; TCRdb keeps only in-frame clonotypes and omits some of them. Altogether tens of thousands of clones are present, under 98% being singletons, with the ten largest covering roughly 0.6%. Source material: naive CD4+ T cells sorted from blood. Every receptor here comes from a human donor in good health.

The chain carries TRBV25-1 and TRBJ2-1, with D possibly matching TRBD2 (6 bases). Germline-derived CDR1 and CDR2 are MGHDK and SYGVNS. CDR3 length: 16 residues. The V and J ends lost 6 bases and 5 bases respectively, with 20 bases between them. CDR3: CASRASGLVGDNEQFF. CDR3 coding DNA: TGTGCCAGCAGAGCCTCGGGACTTGTGGGAGACAATGAGCAGTTCTTC.

This clone has only one observation. This chain connects TRBV6-1 to TRBJ2-3; a weak D match, TRBD2 (6 bases). V lost 2 bases, J lost 0 bases, and 15 bases lay in between. The germline gives CDR1 MNHNS, CDR2 SASEGT. The CDR3 sequence is 17 residues long. The CDR3 region is CASSEPRASVSTDTQYF. CDR3 DNA: TGTGCCAGCAGTGAACCCAGAGCTAGCGTTAGCACAGATACGCAGTATTTT.

The J gene is TRBJ2-7, the V gene TRBV9; TRBD2 agrees at 13 bases. The CDR3 loop spans 17 amino acids. The germline gives CDR1 SGDLS, CDR2 YYNGEE. Unmatched junction bases numbered 10, after V lost 4 bases and J lost 3 bases. This CDR3 is CASSLGLAGESVYEQYF. DNA for the CDR3: TGTGCCAGCAGCCTCGGACTAGCGGGAGAAAGTGTCTACGAGCAGTACTTC.

The chain uses TRBV9 and TRBJ1-1; D ambiguous. Germline CDR1 is SGDLS and CDR2 is YYNGEE. Trimming removed 3 bases from V and 7 bases from J, with 22 bases in between. CDR3 size: 16 residues. The chain's CDR3 is CASSATASPHRIEAFF. As DNA, the CDR3 is TGTGCCAGCAGCGCCACAGCAAGCCCGCACAGAATTGAAGCTTTCTTT.

This chain uses TRBV10-3 with TRBJ2-4, with D uncertain. V lost 6 bases, J lost 3 bases, and 18 bases lay in between. The CDR3 is made up of 16 amino acids. Looked up from germline, CDR1 is ENHRY and CDR2 is SYGVKD. This CDR3 is CAISDPSRDGKNIQYF. The CDR3 nucleotides read TGTGCCATCAGCGACCCTTCTAGAGATGGCAAAAACATTCAGTACTTC.

This clone showed up just once. This chain uses TRBV30 with TRBJ2-2, with 10 bases aligning to TRBD2. Unmatched junction bases numbered 5, after V lost 4 bases and J lost 9 bases. CDR1 is GTSNPN and CDR2 is SVGIG in the germline V gene (reference sequence). The CDR3 totals 13 residues. CDR3 sequence reads: CAWKAGGPRELFF. The CDR3 DNA is TGTGCCTGGAAAGCGGGAGGGCCCCGGGAGCTGTTTTTT.

The J gene is TRBJ2-7, the V gene TRBV30, with a weak D call TRBD2 (5 bases). The V and J ends lost 5 bases and 6 bases respectively, with 23 bases between them. CDR3 length equals 15 residues. Per the germline V gene, CDR1 is GTSNPN and CDR2 is SVGIG (reference sequence). CDR3 protein: CAWATGTTGSLEQYF. The CDR3 coding sequence is TGTGCCTGGGCAACCGGCACAACGGGGAGTCTCGAGCAGTACTTC. The whole variable domain, filled in from reference TRBV30 and TRBJ2-7, reads SQTIHQWPATLVQPVGSPLSLECTVEGTSNPNLYWYRQAAGRGLQLLFYSVGIGQISSEVPQNLSASRPQDRQFILSSKKLLLSDSGFYLCAWATGTTGSLEQYFGPGTRLTVT.

This chain joins TRBV4-3 and TRBJ1-3; D gene ambiguous. The CDR3 consists of 15 residues. The germline V and J ends were trimmed by 0 bases and 0 bases, with 6 bases remaining between them. Germline V CDR1 and CDR2: LGHNA, YSLEER. The CDR3 nucleotides are TGCGCCAGCAGCCAAGATCTGTTCTCTGGAAACACCATATATTTT. Translated: CASSQDLFSGNTIYF.

The chain couples TRBV6-5 to TRBJ1-1, with D unresolved. V lost 1 base and J 2 bases, leaving 8 bases between the germline ends. CDR3 length: 14 residues. Per the germline V gene, CDR1 is MNHEY and CDR2 is SVGAGI. CDR3 DNA: TGTGCCAGCAGTTACTTAGGGATCAACACTGAAGCTTTCTTT. Its protein is CASSYLGINTEAFF.

The rearrangement uses TRBV18 and TRBJ2-3; 15 bases map to TRBD2. The CDR3 totals 23 residues. V was clipped by 3 bases and J by 0 bases; unmatched bases: 19. Looked up from germline, CDR1 is KGHSH and CDR2 is LQKENI. The CDR3: CASSPGTGTSGRILRGSTDTQYF. The CDR3 DNA sequence: TGTGCCAGCTCACCCGGGACTGGGACTAGCGGGAGGATTCTTCGCGGGAGCACAGATACGCAGTATTTT.

V and J are TRBV4-1 and TRBJ2-1; perhaps TRBD2 as D (7 bases). This CDR3 has 19 residues. Trimming took off 3 bases at V and 0 bases at J, with 21 bases between the two ends. Germline V gives CDR1 MGHRA, CDR2 YSYEKL. CDR3 sequence (DNA): TGCGCCAGCAGCCATGTTAGGTCGGGGGCGGGAGCCTCCTACAATGAGCAGTTCTTC. Residues: CASSHVRSGAGASYNEQFF.

The genes are TRBV6-1 and TRBJ2-1; 7 nucleotides agree with TRBD2. V was pared by 6 bases and J by 5 bases, with 10 bases of the junction left unmatched. CDR3 length: 15 amino acids. In germline, CDR1 is MNHNS, CDR2 SASEGT. The CDR3 is CASRKAGRVNNEQFF. The DNA for the CDR3 is TGTGCCAGCAGGAAGGCTGGGAGGGTCAACAATGAGCAGTTCTTC.

This clone appeared once. V gene TRBV5-4 combines with J gene TRBJ1-1; D ambiguous. Germline V gene data show CDR1 as SGHNT and CDR2 as YYREEE (reference sequence). The CDR3 extends over 14 amino acids. V was shortened by 2 bases and J by 1 base, with 9 bases between the two germline ends. The CDR3 protein is CASSLVSTNTEAFF. CDR3 bases: TGTGCCAGCAGCTTAGTCAGCACGAACACTGAAGCTTTCTTT. The full variable domain, completed using reference TRBV5-4 and TRBJ1-1, is ETGVTQSPTHLIKTRGQQVTLRCSSQSGHNTVSWYQQALGQGPQFIFQYYREEENGRGNFPPRFSGLQFPNYSSELNVNALELDDSALYLCASSLVSTNTEAFFGQGTRLTVV.

This sequence joins TRBV5-1 and TRBJ2-7; 7 nucleotides agree with TRBD1. This CDR3 region has 16 residues. J lost 0 bases, V lost 3 bases, and 9 bases had no gene match. From germline, CDR1 is SGHRS and CDR2 YFSETQ. CDR3 coding DNA: TGCGCCAGCAGCTCCCGCCCGGACAGGAGCTCCTACGAGCAGTACTTC. It codes for CASSSRPDRSSYEQYF.

The chain uses TRBV5-5 and TRBJ2-3; D not resolved. Trimming cost V 4 bases and J 1 base, with 7 bases left between them. Per germline, CDR1 SGHKS and CDR2 YYEKEE (reference sequence). The CDR3 is 13 residues long. This CDR3 is CASSPSGTDTQYF. CDR3 bases: TGTGCCAGCAGCCCCTCCGGCACAGATACGCAGTATTTT.

The chain joins TRBV28 to TRBJ1-4; D is uncertain. The ends were cut back, 7 bases at V and 10 bases at J, with 16 bases in the middle. This CDR3 comprises 13 residues. Germline CDR1 and CDR2: MDHEN and SYDVKM. The CDR3 spells CASTGGLFGKLFF. The DNA for the CDR3 is TGTGCCAGCACGGGAGGGCTTTTTGGAAAACTGTTTTTT.

The CDR3 loop is CASSKGLKAYEQYF. In DNA form, the CDR3 reads TGTGCCAGCAGCAAAGGGCTAAAGGCCTACGAGCAGTACTTC. The J gene is TRBJ2-7, the V gene TRBV7-8, with D uncertain. The CDR3 has 14 residues. V shed 5 bases and J shed 2 bases, with 13 bases lying between them. CDR1 and CDR2 from the germline V gene are SGHVS and FQNEAQ.

The chain recombines TRBV7-2 with TRBJ1-1; tentative D call: TRBD1 (5 bases). This CDR3 spans 14 amino acids. The V end was cut by 3 bases, the J end by 1 base, with 9 bases between. Looked up from germline, CDR1 is SGHTA and CDR2 is FQGNSA. In DNA, the CDR3 is TGTGCCAGCAGCTTTTTTCAGGGGAACACTGAAGCTTTCTTT. Translation: CASSFFQGNTEAFF.